One and the same sample provided the 30 T cell receptor beta chains below, sequenced in a study of cytomegalovirus exposure and HLA in healthy donors. Researchers ran the PCR with 60 Vbeta and 13 Jbeta primers. Sequencing was performed with immunoSEQ multiplex PCR; in TCRdb, only in-frame clones are kept and a portion is missing. This table holds 100,000 or so clones, approximately 85% found once. The sample taken for sequencing was PBMCs. The source is a man younger than 40 in good health and CMV-seronegative.

In DNA form, the CDR3 reads TGTGCCATCAGGGGCCCCAACACTGAAGCTTTCTTT. Translated, it gives CAIRGPNTEAFF. The rearrangement uses TRBV10-3 and TRBJ1-1; no clear D. Germline V CDR1 and CDR2: ENHRY, SYGVKD. The CDR3 is 12 amino acids. Trimming removed 6 bases from V and 2 bases from J, with 7 bases in between.

The rearrangement joins TRBV27 to TRBJ2-5; maybe TRBD2 (6 bases). V lost 3 bases and J lost 1, with 9 bases in between. Looked up from germline, CDR1 is MNHEY and CDR2 is SMNVEV (reference sequence). The CDR3 sequence is 14 residues long. The CDR3 bases are TGTGCCAGCAGTTTCCGGAGGGCCCAAGAGACCCAGTACTTC. Residues: CASSFRRAQETQYF.

The chain carries TRBV7-9 and TRBJ1-6; D remains ambiguous. Trimming cost V 5 bases and J 5 bases, with 10 bases left between them. CDR1 and CDR2 (germline): SEHNR, FQNEAQ (reference sequence). This CDR3 comprises 14 residues. As DNA, the CDR3 is TGTGCCAGCAGCGCCACTCGAAATAATTCACCCCTCCACTTT. It translates to CASSATRNNSPLHF.

This clone was observed once. The V call is TRBV11-2, the J call TRBJ2-5; TRBD1 is a possible D gene (6 bases). Germline-derived CDR1 and CDR2 are SGHAT and FQNNGV. This CDR3 comprises 15 residues. V lost 1 base and J lost 5, with 14 bases in between. The CDR3 protein is CASSLGGGDRETQYF. CDR3 nucleotides: TGTGCCAGCAGCTTAGGAGGGGGAGATCGGGAGACCCAGTACTTC. The whole variable domain, filled in from reference TRBV11-2 and TRBJ2-5, reads EAGVAQSPRYKIIEKRQSVAFWCNPISGHATLYWYQQILGQGPKLLIQFQNNGVVDDSQLPKDRFSAERLKGVDSTLKIQPAKLEDSAVYLCASSLGGGDRETQYFGPGTRLLVL.

The rearrangement uses TRBV4-1 and TRBJ2-7; 8 bases align to TRBD1. The CDR3 runs 16 residues. V dropped 4 bases and J dropped 3; count of bases not matched to a gene: 11. Germline assignment: CDR1 MGHRA and CDR2 YSYEKL. CDR3 sequence (DNA): TGCGCCAGCAGCCGAGACCCCGACAGGGGCTACTACGAGCAGTACTTC. Translated, it gives CASSRDPDRGYYEQYF.

The chain uses TRBV28 and TRBJ1-5; D ambiguous. Per the germline V gene, CDR1 is MDHEN and CDR2 is SYDVKM. Trimming removed 6 bases at V and 5 bases at J, with 8 bases between. This CDR3 spans 12 amino acids. The CDR3 DNA reads TGTGCCAGCAGCCAGATTGATCAGCCCCAGCATTTT. It specifies CASSQIDQPQHF.

V and J are TRBV27 and TRBJ2-5; no reliable D call. Between the trimmed V and J ends, which lost 3 bases and 6 bases, there was a span of 17 bases. This CDR3 comprises 15 residues. Germline loops: CDR1 MNHEY, CDR2 SMNVEV (reference sequence). The CDR3, as DNA: TGTGCCAGCAGTTTTCTTGGTCTAGATCGAAAGACCCAGTACTTC. It yields the protein CASSFLGLDRKTQYF.

This clone came up a few times. In DNA form, the CDR3 reads TGTGCCAGCTCACCGATCCGACAGCCCGAGCAGTACTTC. Protein product: CASSPIRQPEQYF. The chain links TRBV18 to TRBJ2-7; tentatively, D is TRBD1 (5 bases). Trimming took 3 bases from V and 6 from J, leaving 12 bases between them. Per germline, CDR1 KGHSH and CDR2 LQKENI. The CDR3 is 13 amino acids.

The chain has TRBV6-5 and TRBJ1-1; D is ambiguous. The V and J ends lost 2 bases and 2 bases respectively, with 9 bases between them. Germline CDR1 reads MNHEY; CDR2 reads SVGAGI. There are 14 residues in the CDR3. The CDR3 DNA reads as TGTGCCAGCAGTTACGCGATCGTCAACACTGAAGCTTTCTTT. Translating gives CASSYAIVNTEAFF.

The J gene is TRBJ2-7, the V gene TRBV10-3; unclear D gene. Looked up from germline, CDR1 is ENHRY and CDR2 is SYGVKD. The V and J ends lost 0 bases and 5 bases respectively, with 14 bases between them. The CDR3 has 15 residues. The CDR3 DNA follows: TGTGCCATCAGTGAGTCGATTTTTCGAGTCGACGAGCAGTACTTC. Translated: CAISESIFRVDEQYF.

This chain connects TRBV5-1 to TRBJ2-3, with no clear D. The CDR3 extends over 14 amino acids. With 4 bases removed from V and 7 bases from J, the gap between germline ends came to 16 bases. Per the germline V gene, CDR1 is SGHRS and CDR2 is YFSETQ. The CDR3 DNA is TGCGCCAGCAGCCCCCGACCCGCACAGAATACGCAGTATTTT. Translation gives CASSPRPAQNTQYF.

The rearrangement links TRBV6-1 to TRBJ1-6, with a tentative D call TRBD1 (6 bases). The V gene lost 4 bases and the J gene lost 0 bases, with 7 bases spanning the gap. Germline values: CDR1 MNHNS, CDR2 SASEGT. CDR3 length: 15 amino acids. CDR3 sequence reads: CASSGGLSYNSPLHF. In DNA form, the CDR3 reads TGTGCCAGCAGTGGGGGGCTCTCCTATAATTCACCCCTCCACTTT.

This clone was seen more than once but under ten times. V and J are TRBV5-1 and TRBJ1-1; D unresolved. V shed 0 bases and J shed 0 bases, with 9 bases lying between them. This CDR3 spans 15 amino acids. Looked up from germline, CDR1 is SGHRS and CDR2 is YFSETQ. The CDR3 protein is CASSLGWSLNTEAFF. In DNA, the CDR3 is TGCGCCAGCAGCTTGGGATGGAGCCTGAACACTGAAGCTTTCTTT.

The chain is built from TRBV19 and TRBJ2-5; 8 bases map to TRBD2. Unmatched junction bases numbered 7, after V lost 3 bases and J lost 4 bases. Germline CDR1 and CDR2: LNHDA and SQIVND (reference sequence). CDR3 length: 15 residues. The CDR3 DNA reads as TGTGCCAGTAGTATCGGGACTAGTTTGGGAGAGACCCAGTACTTC. It encodes CASSIGTSLGETQYF.

The rearrangement joins TRBV7-2 to TRBJ2-1, with 7 bases matching TRBD2. CDR1 and CDR2 (germline): SGHTA, FQGNSA. There are 14 residues in the CDR3. V lost 5 bases to trimming and J lost 5 bases; unmatched junction nucleotides: 6. CDR3 residues: CASSLGLGDNEQFF. The CDR3 region has the DNA TGTGCCAGCAGCCTAGGACTAGGAGACAATGAGCAGTTCTTC.

The chain employs TRBV29-1 and TRBJ2-2, with 9 bases matching TRBD2. The CDR3 consists of 14 residues. V gave up 5 bases and J gave up 7 bases; unmatched junction bases: 8. Germline assignment: CDR1 SQVTM and CDR2 ANQGSEA. The chain's CDR3 is CSVRTSVSGGELFF. The CDR3 coding sequence is TGCAGCGTTCGGACTAGCGTCTCGGGCGGGGAGCTGTTTTTT.

This rearrangement joins TRBV9 to TRBJ1-1; 7 nucleotides match TRBD1. The V gene end was trimmed by 4 bases and the J gene end by 5 bases; junction bases not matched to a gene: 11. The CDR3 is 15 amino acids. Germline V lookup: CDR1 SGDLS, CDR2 YYNGEE. The CDR3 sequence is CASSLSNRQGTEAFF. The CDR3 DNA reads TGTGCCAGCAGCCTTTCCAATCGACAGGGAACTGAAGCTTTCTTT.

The chain employs TRBV7-9 and TRBJ2-7; 12 bases are a match to TRBD2. The CDR3 is made up of 17 amino acids. Germline V gene lookup returns CDR1 SEHNR and CDR2 FQNEAQ (reference sequence). The junction had 5 bases not matched to a gene; V was cut back by 1 base and J by 1 base. The CDR3 region is CASSLESGLAGSYEQYF. CDR3 sequence (DNA): TGTGCCAGCAGCTTAGAAAGCGGACTAGCGGGATCCTACGAGCAGTACTTC. The full variable domain, with the rest looked up from reference TRBV7-9 and TRBJ2-7, is DTGVSQNPRHKITKRGQNVTFRCDPISEHNRLYWYRQTLGQGPEFLTYFQNEAQLEKSRLLSDRFSAERPKGSFSTLEIQRTEQGDSAMYLCASSLESGLAGSYEQYFGPGTRLTVT.

V is TRBV19 and J is TRBJ1-2; the match to TRBD1 covers 7 bases. Germline lookup yields CDR1 LNHDA and CDR2 SQIVND (reference sequence). The ends lost 3 bases at V and 4 bases at J; junction bases unmatched: 2. This CDR3 is 13 amino acids long. The CDR3 sequence is CASSIGQAYGYTF. The CDR3 bases are TGTGCCAGTAGTATTGGACAGGCCTATGGCTACACCTTC.

Note on this clone: Other DNA sequences in this specimen translate into the identical CDR3. The V gene is TRBV5-1, the J gene TRBJ2-7; 8 bases are shared with TRBD1. Per the germline V gene, CDR1 is SGHRS and CDR2 is YFSETQ. This CDR3 is built from 14 residues. V was clipped by 3 bases and J by 0 bases; unmatched bases: 2. The CDR3 here is CASSSGQGSYEQYF. The CDR3 nucleotides are TGCGCCAGCAGCTCCGGACAGGGCTCCTACGAGCAGTACTTC.

This clone has a handful of counts. The chain carries TRBV9 and TRBJ2-7; TRBD2 might be the D (6 bases). Germline V gives CDR1 SGDLS, CDR2 YYNGEE. The V and J ends lost 4 bases and 6 bases respectively, with 20 bases between them. The CDR3 spans 15 residues. As DNA, the CDR3 is TGTGCCAGCAGCCCCGGGACTCTTTCCGCCTCCGAGCAGTACTTC. This codes for CASSPGTLSASEQYF. The complete variable domain, with remaining parts taken from reference TRBV9 and TRBJ2-7, reads DSGVTQTPKHLITATGQRVTLRCSPRSGDLSVYWYQQSLDQGLQFLIQYYNGEERAKGNILERFSAQQFPDLHSELNLSSLELGDSALYFCASSPGTLSASEQYFGPGTRLTVT.

The chain employs TRBV11-2 and TRBJ2-3; 14 nucleotides align to TRBD2. With V trimmed by 5 bases and J by 0 bases, 7 bases remained unmatched. Germline CDR1 and CDR2: SGHAT and FQNNGV. This CDR3 has 18 amino acids. The CDR3 spells CASSRLAGGPLSTDTQYF. The CDR3 bases are TGTGCCAGCAGCCGACTAGCGGGGGGGCCCCTGAGCACAGATACGCAGTATTTT.

This clone came up once. V usage is TRBV7-6 and J usage is TRBJ2-1; possible D gene TRBD2, 6 bases. The CDR3 has 13 amino acids. V lost 0 bases and J lost 9, with 9 bases in between. Per germline, CDR1 SGHVS and CDR2 FNYEAQ. The chain's CDR3 is CASSLAGGIEQFF. CDR3 in DNA: TGTGCCAGCAGCTTAGCAGGAGGGATTGAGCAGTTCTTC.

V is TRBV29-1 and J is TRBJ2-5, with 16 bases fitting TRBD2. The germline gives CDR1 SQVTM, CDR2 ANQGSEA. This CDR3 has 18 residues. CDR3 protein: CSTSRGGTSGRAQETQYF. CDR3 coding DNA: TGCAGTACCTCCAGGGGGGGGACTAGCGGGAGGGCCCAAGAGACCCAGTACTTC.

CDR3 nucleotide sequence: TGTGCCAGCAGCTTAGATTCAGACAGGTGGAAGACCCAGTACTTC. Protein: CASSLDSDRWKTQYF. The chain joins TRBV7-9 to TRBJ2-5; a possible D gene is TRBD1 (6 bases). The CDR3 contains 15 residues. Germline lookup yields CDR1 SEHNR and CDR2 FQNEAQ (reference sequence). V lost 1 base to trimming and J lost 6 bases, with 15 bases between them.

In its sample, this clone was seen a few times. The gene calls are TRBV5-1 and TRBJ2-3, with 11 positions matching TRBD2. This CDR3 contains 16 residues. The junction had 6 bases not matched to a gene; V was cut back by 4 bases and J by 2 bases. Per germline, CDR1 SGHRS and CDR2 YFSETQ. The CDR3 reads CASSPPLAGATDTQYF. CDR3 DNA sequence: TGCGCCAGCAGCCCTCCACTAGCGGGAGCCACAGATACGCAGTATTTT.

This clone has a handful of counts. The V call is TRBV5-1, the J call TRBJ1-4; 9 nucleotides line up with TRBD1. With V trimmed by 4 bases and J by 7 bases, 8 bases remained unmatched. The CDR3 extends over 15 amino acids. Germline CDR1 and CDR2: SGHRS and YFSETQ. In nucleotides, the CDR3 is TGCGCCAGCAGCGGAACCGGGACAGGGAGTGAAAAACTGTTTTTT. Amino acids: CASSGTGTGSEKLFF.

V gene TRBV6-5 combines with J gene TRBJ2-5; D possibly corresponds to TRBD2 (6 bases). TRBJ2-7 explains the end of the DNA better; the J call may be wrong. The CDR3 consists of 15 residues. The germline V gene encodes CDR1 MNHEY and CDR2 SVGAGI. The CDR3: CASSPVGGRFDEQYF. CDR3 DNA: TGTGCCAGCAGCCCCGTGGGGGGTCGGTTTGACGAGCAGTACTTC.

The V and J genes are TRBV29-1 and TRBJ2-1, with 9 bases lining up with TRBD1. V was pared by 6 bases and J by 9 bases, with 12 bases of the junction left unmatched. Germline V gene lookup returns CDR1 SQVTM and CDR2 ANQGSEA. CDR3 length: 14 residues. The CDR3 spells CSVPTGGALSEQFF. The CDR3 bases are TGCAGCGTACCAACAGGGGGCGCGCTCTCTGAGCAGTTCTTC.

The chain is built from TRBV30 and TRBJ1-4; weak D call: TRBD1 (6 bases). Germline V gene sequence: CDR1 GTSNPN, CDR2 SVGIG (reference sequence). This CDR3 has 12 residues. Trimming pared 5 bases from V and 2 bases from J, leaving 6 bases between. The CDR3 DNA is TGTGCCTGGGGACAGACTAATGAAAAACTGTTTTTT. Protein: CAWGQTNEKLFF.